This T cell receptor beta chain was observed in a study of blood T cell repertoires in COVID-19. The CDR3 covers 15 residues. V shed 4 bases, J shed 4 bases, and the junction held 5 bases outside the gene matches. Germline V CDR1 and CDR2: LNHDA, SQIVND (reference sequence). TCRdb's copy holds only in-frame clones and misses some; the assay was immunoSEQ multiplex PCR. Here the sample spans around 110,000 clones, 80% to 85% being singletons. The specimen was PBMCs or T cells enriched from blood (not recorded which). The chain is built from TRBV19 and TRBJ1-5, with 9 bases matching TRBD1. The clonotype comes from a woman in her thirties who had recovered from COVID-19. The DNA for the CDR3 is TGTGCCAGTAGTAGCGGGACAGGGTTTAATCAGCCCCAGCATTTT. Its protein product is CASSSGTGFNQPQHF.